The rows below give T cell receptor beta chains drawn from one sample of a study of T cell repertoires in aging, cancer and after chemotherapy. TCRdb passed the multiplex PCR reads through MiXCR, listing each CDR3 protein once. Altogether some 9,600 distinct CDR3 sequences are present, around 44% being singletons, with the ten largest covering under 2%. Sequencing input: blood. The receptor set was obtained from a human donor in good health. CDR3s include the opening cysteine and the closing phenylalanine or tryptophan. D genes are given only for firm matches. Part of the rows lack a size; the others show once, few, many or a class for expanded clones.

CDR3 protein: CASSQDWPRNSYNEQFF
CDR3 DNA: TGTGCCAGCAGCCAAGATTGGCCCAGAAACTCCTACAATGAGCAGTTCTTC
clone size: once
V gene: TRBV14
J gene: TRBJ2-1
D gene: -

CDR3 protein: CSAGGLGAKNIQYF
CDR3 DNA: TGCAGTGCTGGGGGACTCGGAGCCAAAAACATTCAGTACTTC
clone size: -
V gene: TRBV20-1
J gene: TRBJ2-4
D gene: -

CDR3 protein: CASSLGAANEKLFF
CDR3 DNA: TGTGCCAGCAGCTTGGGGGCTGCTAATGAAAAACTGTTTTTT
clone size: -
V gene: TRBV7-2
J gene: TRBJ1-4
D gene: -

CDR3 protein: CATSDTIGSSTDTQYF
CDR3 DNA: TGTGCCACCAGTGATACGATAGGGAGTAGCACAGATACGCAGTATTTT
clone size: few
V gene: TRBV24-1
J gene: TRBJ2-3
D gene: -

CDR3 protein: CASSLDRQNKLFF
CDR3 DNA: TGTGCCAGCAGCTTAGATCGACAGAATAAACTGTTTTTT
clone size: -
V gene: TRBV7-9
J gene: TRBJ1-4
D gene: -

CDR3 protein: CASSSRQGFSYEQYF
CDR3 DNA: TGTGCCAGCAGCTCTAGACAGGGGTTCTCCTACGAGCAGTACTTC
clone size: few
V gene: TRBV7-6
J gene: TRBJ2-7
D gene: TRBD1

CDR3 protein: CASSYSWGEAFF
CDR3 DNA: TGTGCCAGCAGTTACTCATGGGGGGAAGCTTTCTTT
clone size: -
V gene: TRBV6-5
J gene: TRBJ1-1
D gene: -

CDR3 protein: CASSLEAVNYGYTF
CDR3 DNA: TGTGCCAGCAGCTTGGAAGCAGTTAACTATGGCTACACCTTC
clone size: few
V gene: TRBV5-6
J gene: TRBJ1-2
D gene: -

CDR3 protein: CASSLSGTDDF
CDR3 DNA: TGTGCCAGCAGCTTATCCGGGACAGACGATTTT
clone size: few
V gene: TRBV7-3
J gene: TRBJ2-3
D gene: TRBD1

CDR3 protein: CASRDRGSNQPQHF
CDR3 DNA: TGCGCCAGCAGGGACAGGGGGAGCAATCAGCCCCAGCATTTT
clone size: -
V gene: TRBV10-1
J gene: TRBJ1-5
D gene: TRBD1

CDR3 protein: CASSPEYSGNTIYF
CDR3 DNA: TGTGCCAGCAGTCCAGAGTACTCTGGAAACACCATATATTTT
clone size: few
V gene: TRBV6-5
J gene: TRBJ1-3
D gene: -

CDR3 protein: CAWSLPFTGSYGYTF
CDR3 DNA: TGTGCCTGGAGTCTCCCCTTTACAGGGAGCTATGGCTACACCTTC
clone size: medium-sized
V gene: TRBV30
J gene: TRBJ1-2
D gene: -

CDR3 protein: CASSIRGGDTGELFF
CDR3 DNA: TGTGCCAGCAGCATTAGGGGCGGGGACACCGGGGAGCTGTTTTTT
clone size: few
V gene: TRBV7-9
J gene: TRBJ2-2
D gene: -

CDR3 protein: CSAREGLAGTETQYF
CDR3 DNA: TGCAGTGCTAGAGAAGGACTAGCGGGGACAGAGACCCAGTACTTC
clone size: few
V gene: TRBV20-1
J gene: TRBJ2-5
D gene: TRBD2

CDR3 protein: CASSSSLGGYQPQHF
CDR3 DNA: TGTGCCAGCTCATCTTCCCTTGGGGGCTATCAGCCCCAGCATTTT
clone size: -
V gene: TRBV18
J gene: TRBJ1-5
D gene: -

CDR3 protein: CSASWGAGNQPQHF
CDR3 DNA: TGCAGTGCTAGTTGGGGCGCGGGCAATCAGCCCCAGCATTTT
clone size: -
V gene: TRBV20-1
J gene: TRBJ1-5
D gene: -

CDR3 protein: CASTGQGLSPLHF
CDR3 DNA: TGTGCCAGCACCGGACAGGGGTTGTCACCCCTCCACTTT
clone size: -
V gene: TRBV28
J gene: TRBJ1-6
D gene: TRBD1

CDR3 protein: CASSGFTDTQYF
CDR3 DNA: TGTGCCAGCAGTGGATTCACAGATACGCAGTATTTT
clone size: few
V gene: TRBV6-5
J gene: TRBJ2-3
D gene: -

CDR3 protein: CASSLTARGGRTGELFF
CDR3 DNA: TGTGCCAGCAGCTTAACTGCTCGGGGGGGCCGAACCGGGGAGCTGTTTTTT
clone size: -
V gene: TRBV11-2
J gene: TRBJ2-2
D gene: TRBD2

CDR3 protein: CASSYLSTGELFF
CDR3 DNA: TGTGCCAGCAGTTACCTGTCTACCGGGGAGCTGTTTTTT
clone size: few
V gene: TRBV6-5
J gene: TRBJ2-2
D gene: -

CDR3 protein: CASRTGQGNYEQYF
CDR3 DNA: TGTGCCAGCAGGACTGGGCAGGGGAATTACGAGCAGTACTTC
clone size: -
V gene: TRBV2
J gene: TRBJ2-7
D gene: -

CDR3 protein: CASSLVRGAIGTGELFF
CDR3 DNA: TGTGCCAGCAGCTTGGTGCGGGGGGCTATTGGGACCGGGGAGCTGTTTTTT
clone size: few
V gene: TRBV5-6
J gene: TRBJ2-2
D gene: TRBD2

CDR3 protein: CAISEARNIQYF
CDR3 DNA: TGTGCCATCAGTGAGGCCAGAAACATTCAGTACTTC
clone size: -
V gene: TRBV10-3
J gene: TRBJ2-4
D gene: -

CDR3 protein: CASSEEVGAPYNEQFF
CDR3 DNA: TGTGCCAGCAGTGAAGAGGTGGGGGCCCCCTACAATGAGCAGTTCTTC
clone size: few
V gene: TRBV6-1
J gene: TRBJ2-1
D gene: -

CDR3 protein: CSVEATNEKLFF
CDR3 DNA: TGCAGCGTTGAGGCAACTAATGAAAAACTGTTTTTT
clone size: -
V gene: TRBV29-1
J gene: TRBJ1-4
D gene: -

CDR3 protein: CAISETPFRPQHF
CDR3 DNA: TGTGCCATCAGTGAAACTCCCTTTCGGCCCCAGCATTTT
clone size: few
V gene: TRBV6-5
J gene: TRBJ1-5
D gene: -

CDR3 protein: CSVNGANVLTF
CDR3 DNA: TGCAGCGTAAATGGGGCCAACGTCCTGACTTTC
clone size: -
V gene: TRBV29-1
J gene: TRBJ2-6
D gene: -

CDR3 protein: CASSIKSYNEQFF
CDR3 DNA: TGTGCCAGCAGCATCAAGTCCTACAATGAGCAGTTCTTC
clone size: -
V gene: TRBV11-2
J gene: TRBJ2-1
D gene: -

CDR3 protein: CASSWLRGSTDTQYF
CDR3 DNA: TGTGCCAGCAGTTGGTTACGGGGTAGCACAGATACGCAGTATTTT
clone size: -
V gene: TRBV27
J gene: TRBJ2-3
D gene: -

CDR3 protein: CSALIAGGSTEQYF
CDR3 DNA: TGCAGTGCTCTTATAGCGGGGGGGTCCACCGAGCAGTACTTC
clone size: -
V gene: TRBV20-1
J gene: TRBJ2-7
D gene: TRBD2

CDR3 protein: CASKWTDNTDTQYF
CDR3 DNA: TGTGCCAGTAAGTGGACAGACAACACAGATACGCAGTATTTT
clone size: -
V gene: TRBV19
J gene: TRBJ2-3
D gene: -

CDR3 protein: CAWNSQGVSEQFF
CDR3 DNA: TGTGCCTGGAACTCACAGGGGGTCAGTGAGCAGTTCTTC
clone size: -
V gene: TRBV30
J gene: TRBJ2-1
D gene: TRBD1

CDR3 protein: CASSPTEDTVNTEAFF
CDR3 DNA: TGTGCCAGCAGCCCCACCGAAGACACCGTGAACACTGAAGCTTTCTTT
clone size: few
V gene: TRBV4-2
J gene: TRBJ1-1
D gene: -

CDR3 protein: CASSLTSNSPLHF
CDR3 DNA: TGTGCCAGCAGCCTGACTTCAAATTCACCCCTCCACTTT
clone size: -
V gene: TRBV6-5
J gene: TRBJ1-6
D gene: -

CDR3 protein: CASSDGTNSGANVLTF
CDR3 DNA: TGTGCCAGCAGTGACGGGACAAACTCTGGGGCCAACGTCCTGACTTTC
clone size: few
V gene: TRBV6-4
J gene: TRBJ2-6
D gene: -

CDR3 protein: CASRPGTGIYRSNQPQHF
CDR3 DNA: TGTGCCAGCAGACCCGGGACAGGGATATACCGGAGCAATCAGCCCCAGCATTTT
clone size: few
V gene: TRBV6-5
J gene: TRBJ1-5
D gene: TRBD1

CDR3 protein: CASSAAPFYEQYF
CDR3 DNA: TGTGCCAGCAGCGCGGCCCCTTTCTACGAGCAGTACTTC
clone size: -
V gene: TRBV7-2
J gene: TRBJ2-7
D gene: -

CDR3 protein: CASSSPGGTQYF
CDR3 DNA: TGTGCCAGCAGCTCCCCTGGGGGGACGCAGTATTTT
clone size: -
V gene: TRBV5-4
J gene: TRBJ2-3
D gene: -

CDR3 protein: CASSPRQEGGYTF
CDR3 DNA: TGTGCCAGCAGCCCTAGACAAGAGGGAGGCTACACCTTC
clone size: medium-sized
V gene: TRBV7-2
J gene: TRBJ1-2
D gene: -

CDR3 protein: CASSPRDRSRGNTIYF
CDR3 DNA: TGTGCCAGCAGCCCACGGGACCGAAGCCGAGGAAACACCATATATTTT
clone size: -
V gene: TRBV6-1
J gene: TRBJ1-3
D gene: -

CDR3 protein: CSSFSLGASKGTEAFF
CDR3 DNA: TGTTCCAGCTTCTCCCTCGGCGCCTCCAAGGGCACTGAAGCTTTCTTT
clone size: -
V gene: TRBV27
J gene: TRBJ1-1
D gene: -

CDR3 protein: CSASQGYSNQPQHF
CDR3 DNA: TGCAGTGCTAGCCAGGGATATAGCAATCAGCCCCAGCATTTT
clone size: once
V gene: TRBV20-1
J gene: TRBJ1-5
D gene: -

CDR3 protein: CASTVYRNYGYTF
CDR3 DNA: TGTGCCAGCACCGTGTACAGGAACTATGGCTACACCTTC
clone size: few
V gene: TRBV28
J gene: TRBJ1-2
D gene: -

CDR3 protein: CAWRAKGAAEAFF
CDR3 DNA: TGTGCCTGGAGGGCCAAGGGGGCAGCTGAAGCTTTCTTT
clone size: few
V gene: TRBV30
J gene: TRBJ1-1
D gene: TRBD1

CDR3 protein: CASSLGGTGQNEQFF
CDR3 DNA: TGTGCCAGCAGTTTAGGAGGGACAGGTCAGAATGAGCAGTTCTTC
clone size: few
V gene: TRBV12-3/TRBV12-4
J gene: TRBJ2-1
D gene: TRBD1

CDR3 protein: CASSLAGTGNTIYF
CDR3 DNA: TGTGCCAGCAGCTTAGCAGGGACAGGAAACACCATATATTTT
clone size: -
V gene: TRBV7-3
J gene: TRBJ1-3
D gene: -

CDR3 protein: CAWTWTGWDTEAFF
CDR3 DNA: TGTGCCTGGACTTGGACCGGATGGGACACTGAAGCTTTCTTT
clone size: few
V gene: TRBV30
J gene: TRBJ1-1
D gene: -

CDR3 protein: CATSRGPGSTGELFF
CDR3 DNA: TGTGCCACCAGCAGAGGTCCAGGGAGCACCGGGGAGCTGTTTTTT
clone size: -
V gene: TRBV15
J gene: TRBJ2-2
D gene: -